This T cell receptor (beta chain) is from a study of T-cell memory formation after mild COVID-19. Findings of the study overall: Nothing showed for sure that second-wave clones peaking on day 37 were SARS-CoV-2 specific.

CDR1 SGHRS and CDR2 YFSETQ come from the germline V gene. V lost 3 bases, J lost 0 bases, and 8 bases stayed unmatched. The CDR3 is made up of 16 amino acids. TCRdb called the 5' RACE reads again in MiXCR, with one record for every CDR3 protein. The profile shows fewer than 250,000 distinct CDR3 sequences, 27% of them singletons. With regard to this clonotype: Its antigen remains unknown.

This clonotype was obtained from an adult woman who had mild COVID-19 (a few samples of this study predate the infection). Cell type and time point are not known. The chain combines TRBV5-1 with TRBJ2-7; 8 nucleotides agree with TRBD1. The sequenced sample consisted of PBMCs or a T cell subset sorted from them (not recorded which). The CDR3 coding sequence is TGCGCCAGCAGCTCCCTAGGACAGGGCAGCTCCTACGAGCAGTACTTC. It yields the protein CASSSLGQGSSYEQYF.